The clone carrying this T cell receptor (beta chain) was seen a single time. The sample belongs to a study of technical replicates of blood from a handful of donors. Clones were read by immunoSEQ multiplex PCR, and TCRdb kept only the in-frame ones, dropping some. The sample yields about 56,000 clones, 93% seen once. This receptor was taken from a human donor in good health. Some clones in this sample may be carry-over from other donors' samples. Sequencing was performed on PBMCs.

The CDR3 spells CASSLLGPASTDTQYF. CDR3 nucleotides: TGTGCCAGCAGCTTATTGGGGCCAGCTAGCACAGATACGCAGTATTTT. V gene TRBV7-2 combines with J gene TRBJ2-3; D is possibly TRBD1 (5 bases). Trimming cost V 2 bases and J 0 bases, with 12 bases left between them. The CDR3 loop spans 16 amino acids. Germline CDR1 reads SGHTA; CDR2 reads FQGNSA.